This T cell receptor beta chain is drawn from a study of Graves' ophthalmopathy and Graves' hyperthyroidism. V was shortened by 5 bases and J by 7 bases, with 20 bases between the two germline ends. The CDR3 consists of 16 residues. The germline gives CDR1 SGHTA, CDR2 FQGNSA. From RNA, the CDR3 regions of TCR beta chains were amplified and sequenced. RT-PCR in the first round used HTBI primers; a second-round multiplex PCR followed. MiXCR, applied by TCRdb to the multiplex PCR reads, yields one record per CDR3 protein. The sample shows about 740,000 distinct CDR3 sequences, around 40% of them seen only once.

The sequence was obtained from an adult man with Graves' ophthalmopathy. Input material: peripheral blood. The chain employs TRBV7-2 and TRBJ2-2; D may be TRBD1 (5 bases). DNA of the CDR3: TGTGCCAGCAGCCCCAGGGCTACCCGACTCAACGGGGAGCTGTTTTTT. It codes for CASSPRATRLNGELFF.